The next 10 T cell receptor beta chains were all read from a single sample in a study of graft-versus-host responses after intestinal transplantation. Method: immunoSEQ multiplex PCR; TCRdb's copy keeps in-frame clones and lacks some. This sample has tens of thousands of clones, with approximately 94% found just once. No antigen is known for these receptors. The sample in question was unstimulated CD8+ T cells sorted from spleen or lymph node cells, obtained before intestinal transplant. These receptors all come from a human donor who received an intestinal transplant.

The chain combines TRBV4-1 with TRBJ1-5; 7 bases agree with TRBD1. The CDR3 consists of 16 residues. Trimming cost V 7 bases and J 1 base; bases outside gene matches: 10. CDR1 and CDR2 from the germline V gene are MGHRA and YSYEKL. CDR3 region: CASTYRQGLSNQPQHF. For the CDR3, the DNA is TGCGCCAGCACCTACCGACAGGGCCTCAGCAATCAGCCCCAGCATTTT.

The chain joins TRBV12-5 to TRBJ1-5; D is uncertain. Germline CDR1 reads LGHNT; CDR2 reads FRNRAP. The CDR3 is 14 amino acids. V lost 1 base to trimming and J lost 3 bases, with 7 bases between them. CDR3: CASGLDSHNQPQHF. CDR3 DNA sequence: TGTGCTAGTGGTTTGGACAGCCACAATCAGCCCCAGCATTTT.

The rearrangement links TRBV7-7 to TRBJ2-5; 8 bases are a match to TRBD2. V lost 5 bases, J lost 3 bases, and 5 bases stayed unmatched. The CDR3 covers 14 residues. CDR1 and CDR2 (germline): SSHAT, FNYEAQ (reference sequence). CDR3 coding DNA: TGTGCCAGCAGCCAAGAAGCGGGGGAAGAGACCCAGTACTTC. Encoded protein: CASSQEAGEETQYF.

This clone appeared a single time. The V call is TRBV19, the J call TRBJ2-3, with 10 positions matching TRBD1. Per the germline V gene, CDR1 is LNHDA and CDR2 is SQIVND (reference sequence). The junction had 9 bases not matched to a gene; V was cut back by 4 bases and J by 2 bases. This CDR3 comprises 17 residues. Here the CDR3 DNA reads TGTGCCAGTAGTACCCTTCCGGGACAGGGGTACACAGATACGCAGTATTTT. Its translation is CASSTLPGQGYTDTQYF.

The V gene is TRBV1, the J gene TRBJ2-3; the D call in the table, TRBD2, was not verified against the DNA. TRBV1 is a listed pseudogene. The CDR3 spans 18 residues. The CDR3 reads CTSSQEIRTSFSTDTQYF. DNA of the CDR3: TGCACCAGCAGCCAAGAAATTCGCACTAGCTTTAGCACAGATACGCAGTATTTT.

The chain is built from TRBV5-6 and TRBJ2-7; D gene ambiguous. The CDR3 spans 11 residues. Germline CDR1 reads SGHDT; CDR2 reads YYEEEE. V lost 1 base and J lost 5, with 4 bases in between. CDR3 bases: TGTGCCAGCAGCTTGACAGACGAGCAGTACTTC. It is translated as CASSLTDEQYF.

J is TRBJ1-5 and V is TRBV6-5; tentative D call: TRBD1 (6 bases). V shed 5 bases and J shed 0 bases, with 11 bases lying between them. CDR1 MNHEY and CDR2 SVGAGI come from the germline V gene. The CDR3 has 15 residues. CDR3 bases: TGTGCCAGCAGTCCTAGACAGGATAGCAATCAGCCCCAGCATTTT. Amino acids: CASSPRQDSNQPQHF.

The rearrangement links TRBV4-2 to TRBJ2-5; 8 bases fit TRBD1. Trimming took 8 bases from V and 5 from J; bases not matched to a gene: 13. Germline V gene data show CDR1 as LGHNA and CDR2 as YNFKEQ. The CDR3 sequence is 15 residues long. This chain's CDR3 is CASSADRGMAETQYF. CDR3 DNA: TGTGCCAGCTCGGCCGACAGGGGTATGGCCGAGACCCAGTACTTC.

This clone was detected only once. The chain has TRBV10-3 and TRBJ2-7; 9 bases agree with TRBD1. The CDR3 runs to 16 residues. V lost 5 bases and J lost 8; bases outside the gene matches: 16. In germline, CDR1 is ENHRY, CDR2 SYGVKD. CDR3: CAISLTPGQGAPQQYF. For the CDR3, the DNA is TGTGCCATCAGTCTCACCCCGGGACAGGGTGCTCCGCAGCAGTACTTC.

The chain recombines TRBV10-1 with TRBJ2-1; 7 positions match TRBD2. Germline V gives CDR1 WNHNN, CDR2 SYGVQD (reference sequence). This CDR3 is built from 14 residues. J lost 8 bases, V lost 5 bases, and 9 bases had no gene match. The chain's CDR3 is CASSLHLTSDEQFF. CDR3 bases: TGCGCCAGCAGTCTTCATCTTACTAGCGATGAGCAGTTCTTC.